This is a list of T cell receptor beta chains from one sample in a study of molecular identifiers for immune sequencing clone quantification. One entry per CDR3 protein results from TCRdb running MiXCR on the PCR reads. In the table there are approximately 97,000 distinct CDR3 sequences, under 40% of which are singletons. Sequenced sample: naive CD8+ T cells from blood, with Jurkat cell RNA spiked in. These receptors came from a human donor in good health. Some libraries in this study had Jurkat cell RNA spiked in. The CDR3 runs from the conserved cysteine through the conserved F or W. D genes are given only for firm matches. Size is omitted from some rows. Given values are once, few, many or a class for expanded clones.

d_gene | j_gene | abundance | v_gene | len | CDR3nt | CDR3aa
TRBD1 | TRBJ2-1 | many | TRBV5-4 | 13 | TGTGCCAGCAGCAGGGACAGCTACAATGAGCAGTTCTTC | CASSRDSYNEQFF
TRBD2 | TRBJ2-2 | - | TRBV12-3/TRBV12-4 | 19 | TGTGCCAGCAGTTCGGAGGTGGTGCGGGAGGGTCTTAACACCGGGGAGCTGTTTTTT | CASSSEVVREGLNTGELFF
- | TRBJ2-1 | - | TRBV15 | 17 | TGTGCCACCAGCAGAGATCGGGACCGGCATGCCTACAATGAGCAGTTCTTC | CATSRDRDRHAYNEQFF
- | TRBJ2-6 | - | TRBV27 | 14 | TGTGCCAGCAGTTTCCAGGGCGGGGCCAACGTCCTGACTTTC | CASSFQGGANVLTF
- | TRBJ1-1 | - | TRBV19 | 13 | TGTGCCAGTAGTTTAGCTACGACCACTGAAGCTTTCTTT | CASSLATTTEAFF
- | TRBJ2-7 | - | TRBV9 | 15 | TGTGCCAGCAGCGTAGAGGCCCTAAGCTCCTACGAGCAGTACTTC | CASSVEALSSYEQYF
- | TRBJ2-3 | many | TRBV11-2 | 13 | TGTGCCCTCCAGGGAGGGGGCCGAGATACGCAGTATTTT | CALQGGGRDTQYF
TRBD2 | TRBJ2-7 | many | TRBV12-3/TRBV12-4 | 12 | TGTGCCAGCAGCCCGGGGGGTTACGAGCAGTACTTC | CASSPGGYEQYF
- | TRBJ2-2 | few | TRBV27 | 12 | TGTGCCAGCATTAAGAACACCGGGGAGCTGTTTTTT | CASIKNTGELFF
TRBD1 | TRBJ2-2 | few | TRBV5-6 | 17 | TGTGCCAGCAGCTCCGGGACAGGGGGCCGGGGAACCGGGGAGCTGTTTTTT | CASSSGTGGRGTGELFF
TRBD2 | TRBJ2-3 | - | TRBV28 | 21 | TGTGCCAGCAGTTTATCTTCCGCCCCCGGGACTAGCGGGAGGGCCCCAGATACGCAGTATTTT | CASSLSSAPGTSGRAPDTQYF
- | TRBJ1-4 | - | TRBV7-6 | 16 | TGTGCCAGCAGCTTAGCGCTAGGCACAACTAATGAAAAACTGTTTTTT | CASSLALGTTNEKLFF
TRBD1 | TRBJ2-7 | - | TRBV28 | 15 | TGTGGCAGCAGTTTATGGACAGGGGCCTCCTACGAGCAGTACTTC | CGSSLWTGASYEQYF
- | TRBJ2-5 | - | TRBV20-1 | 14 | TGCAGTGCCTTTGGGCCCAGTGATTGGGAGACCCAGTACTTC | CSAFGPSDWETQYF
- | TRBJ2-7 | few | TRBV27 | 14 | TGTGCCAGCAGCTACGCATACCCGGCCTACGAGCAGTACTTC | CASSYAYPAYEQYF
- | TRBJ2-1 | few | TRBV6-6 | 13 | TGTGCCGGCCGGGACTCAGAAGGGAATGAGCAGTTCTTC | CAGRDSEGNEQFF
- | TRBJ2-7 | few | TRBV20-1 | 12 | TGCAGTGCTTCGACAGGCACCTACGAGCAGTACTTC | CSASTGTYEQYF
- | TRBJ1-5 | - | TRBV21-1 | 17 | TGTGCCAGCAGCGTACGATCGGCGGACCTTTCCAATCAGCCCCAGCATTTT | CASSVRSADLSNQPQHF
TRBD1 | TRBJ2-7 | few | TRBV6-2/TRBV6-3 | 16 | TGTGCCAGCAGTTCCGGGACAGAAGAAATAAGATACGAGCAGTACTTC | CASSSGTEEIRYEQYF
- | TRBJ2-7 | few | TRBV28 | 13 | TGTGCCAGCAGTACCGGACGGATCTACGAGCAGTACTTC | CASSTGRIYEQYF
- | TRBJ2-1 | few | TRBV6-5 | 13 | TGTGCCAGCGGGTGGAGTTTCGACAATGAGCAGTTCTTC | CASGWSFDNEQFF
- | TRBJ2-3 | many | TRBV11-2 | 14 | TGTGCCAGCAGCTTTCCTCCAGCCGCAGATACGCAGTATTTT | CASSFPPAADTQYF
- | TRBJ2-5 | - | TRBV5-1 | 14 | TGCGCCAGCAGCCCCGGAGGGTCGGGAGAGACCCAGTGCTTC | CASSPGGSGETQCF
TRBD1 | TRBJ2-7 | - | TRBV13 | 17 | TGTGCCAGCAGCCTCTCCTTGGACAGGCAGGGGGTATACGAGCAGTACTTC | CASSLSLDRQGVYEQYF
- | TRBJ2-2 | once | TRBV2 | 14 | TGTGCCAGCAGTGAAGGACAGGCGTCCGGGGGGCTGTTTTTT | CASSEGQASGGLFF
- | TRBJ1-3 | - | TRBV2 | 15 | TGTGCCAGCAGTGAATTTCTGCTCTCTGGAAACACCATATATTTT | CASSEFLLSGNTIYF
- | TRBJ1-1 | - | TRBV11-1 | 15 | TGTGCCAGCAGCTCCAATCAGACAGCGAACACTGAAGCTTTCTTT | CASSSNQTANTEAFF
TRBD1 | TRBJ2-5 | - | TRBV11-2 | 17 | TGTGCCAGCAGCGTAGGACCCCGACAGGGTTTGGGAGAGACCCAGTACTTC | CASSVGPRQGLGETQYF
TRBD1 | TRBJ2-7 | many | TRBV29-1 | 13 | TGCAGCGTTGAACCAGGGGGCACGTACGAGCAGTACTTC | CSVEPGGTYEQYF
- | TRBJ2-2 | - | TRBV4-2 | 15 | TGTGCCAGCAGCCCGGACAGAGTGAAGACCGGGGAGCTGTTTTTT | CASSPDRVKTGELFF
- | TRBJ1-1 | many | TRBV7-6 | 13 | TGTGCCAGCAGGACTCAGGGAGGCACTGAAGCTTTCTTT | CASRTQGGTEAFF
TRBD2 | TRBJ2-1 | - | TRBV18 | 16 | TGTGCCAGCTCACCGACCGGGACTAGCGTTCTAAATGAGCAGTTCTTC | CASSPTGTSVLNEQFF
- | TRBJ2-5 | - | TRBV12-3/TRBV12-4 | 15 | TGTGCCAGCAGTTTAGCGCTAATGGCAGGGGAGACCCAGTACTTC | CASSLALMAGETQYF
- | TRBJ1-1 | - | TRBV5-3 | 14 | TGTGCCAGCAGCTTGGCTGGAATGAGCACTGAAGCTTTCTTT | CASSLAGMSTEAFF
TRBD2 | TRBJ2-2 | - | TRBV27 | 16 | TGTGCCAGCAGTTTCGGGCTAGCGGGAGTCACCGGGGAGCTGTTTTTT | CASSFGLAGVTGELFF
TRBD2 | TRBJ2-7 | - | TRBV20-1 | 15 | TGCAGTGCTAGACGCGTAGCGGGGAACTCCTACGAGCAGTACTTC | CSARRVAGNSYEQYF
- | TRBJ2-7 | many | TRBV7-9 | 13 | TGTGCCAGCAGCTCGGCGCCTAGCCGCGAGCAGTACTTC | CASSSAPSREQYF
- | TRBJ2-1 | - | TRBV6-1 | 11 | TGTGCCAGCAGTGAAGAGGAAGGGCAGTTCTTC | CASSEEEGQFF
- | TRBJ1-4 | - | TRBV19 | 13 | TGTGCCAGTAGCCGGGCAACTAATGAAAAACTGTTTTTT | CASSRATNEKLFF
TRBD2 | TRBJ2-1 | few | TRBV6-2/TRBV6-3 | 15 | TGTGCCAGCAGTTTAGCGGGGGGAACGGACAATGAGCAGTTCTTC | CASSLAGGTDNEQFF
TRBD2 | TRBJ2-1 | - | TRBV6-2/TRBV6-3 | 19 | TGTGCCAGCAGCAGACCCCAGCGGGGGGCCCTATTAGACTACAATGAGCAGTTCTTC | CASSRPQRGALLDYNEQFF
- | TRBJ2-1 | many | TRBV25-1 | 13 | TGTGCCAGAAATCCAAACAGGGCTTTAGGGCAGTTCTTC | CARNPNRALGQFF
- | TRBJ2-1 | - | TRBV29-1 | 15 | TGCAGCGTTGAAGCCCCCCGTCAGGGGAGGAATGAGCAGTTCTTC | CSVEAPRQGRNEQFF
- | TRBJ2-2 | - | TRBV7-9 | 17 | TGTGCCAGCAGCTCCCTCGCCGGACTAAGGAGCCCCGGGGAGCTGTTTTTT | CASSSLAGLRSPGELFF
TRBD2 | TRBJ2-7 | few | TRBV27 | 12 | TGTGCCAGCAGGTCGGGAGGTTACGAGCAGTACTTC | CASRSGGYEQYF
- | TRBJ2-2 | - | TRBV7-8 | 15 | TGTGCCAGCAGCTTTGATGGTGATAACACCGGGGAGCAGTTTTTT | CASSFDGDNTGEQFF
TRBD1 | TRBJ2-1 | few | TRBV4-3 | 16 | TGCGCCAGCAGCCAGGACGGACGGGACAGGGGGAATGAGCAGTTCTTC | CASSQDGRDRGNEQFF
TRBD1 | TRBJ1-1 | few | TRBV2 | 13 | TGTGCCAGCAGGGGGACAGGGGCCGGTGAAGCTTTCTTT | CASRGTGAGEAFF
- | TRBJ2-5 | - | TRBV28 | 15 | TGTGCCAGCAGTTTATTACAGACGGGTGAAGAGACCCAGTACTTC | CASSLLQTGEETQYF
TRBD1 | TRBJ1-5 | few | TRBV4-2 | 15 | TGTGCCAGCAGCCAGATCGAACAGGGGAATCAGCCCCAGCATTTT | CASSQIEQGNQPQHF
TRBD2 | TRBJ2-3 | - | TRBV20-1 | 14 | TGCAGTGCTATTCCTAGCGGGAGCACAGATACGCAGTATTTT | CSAIPSGSTDTQYF
- | TRBJ1-6 | - | TRBV20-1 | 15 | TGCAGTGCTCGGGACTCGAGCTCCTATAGTTCACCCCTCCACTTT | CSARDSSSYSSPLHF
- | TRBJ2-1 | - | TRBV14 | 13 | TGTGCCAGCAGCCTGGGACGAGCCAATGAGCAGTTCTTC | CASSLGRANEQFF
TRBD2 | TRBJ2-1 | many | TRBV20-1 | 13 | TGCAGTGCTGACGCGGGAGGGTACAATGAGCAGTTCTTC | CSADAGGYNEQFF